The 4 T cell receptor beta chains reported below all come from one sample, sequenced in a study of blood T cell repertoires in COVID-19. Libraries were prepared by immunoSEQ multiplex PCR; TCRdb keeps only in-frame clonotypes and omits some of them. The sample shows some 180,000 clones, over 70% of them seen only once. The sequenced material came from peripheral blood. The source of these receptors is a man aged 55 to 70 with acute or convalescent COVID-19.

The V gene is TRBV4-2, the J gene TRBJ2-7; 13 bases match TRBD2. The V segment lost 4 bases and the J segment 4 bases; nucleotides outside the gene matches: 4. Germline values: CDR1 LGHNA, CDR2 YNFKEQ. This CDR3 comprises 15 residues. CDR3 amino acids: CASSLTSGRGYEQYF. The CDR3 DNA reads as TGTGCCAGCAGCCTTACTAGCGGGAGGGGTTACGAGCAGTACTTC.

The chain is built from TRBV10-2 and TRBJ1-1; maybe TRBD1 (6 bases). Trimming took off 8 bases at V and 0 bases at J, with 13 bases between the two ends. The CDR3 is 14 amino acids. Germline V lookup: CDR1 WSHSY, CDR2 SAAADI. CDR3 amino acids: CASWGGQLNTEAFF. The CDR3 coding sequence is TGCGCCAGCTGGGGGGGGCAGTTGAACACTGAAGCTTTCTTT.

The rearrangement uses TRBV12-3 or TRBV12-4 and TRBJ1-1; D unresolved. The V end lost 8 bases, the J end lost 8 bases, and 9 bases lay between the germline ends. This CDR3 contains 10 residues. The CDR3 DNA reads as TGTGCCAGCCGGGGAACCGAAGCTTTCTTT. Its protein is CASRGTEAFF.

The rearrangement joins TRBV12-3 or TRBV12-4 to TRBJ1-2; no clear D gene. There are 12 residues in the CDR3. The V and J ends lost 2 bases and 4 bases respectively, with 5 bases between them. CDR3 residues: CASSLTSYGYTF. CDR3 DNA: TGTGCCAGCAGTTTAACCAGCTATGGCTACACCTTC.